A selection of T cell receptor beta chains follows, all from one sample in a study of PD-1 blockade in classical Hodgkin lymphoma. TCRdb keeps only in-frame clones here, not all; method: immunoSEQ multiplex PCR. The sample has tens of thousands of clones; approximately 94% are singletons. The sample was peripheral blood mononuclear cells (PBMCs), taken at baseline. Every receptor here comes from a human donor with classical Hodgkin lymphoma. The conserved cysteine and the conserved F or W are not part of the CDR3 here.

j_call | v_call | cdr3_aa
TRBJ1-3 | TRBV6-1 | ASSRPVNSGNTIY
TRBJ2-3 | TRBV7-2 | ASSPTAGTDTQY
TRBJ2-5 | TRBV6-6 | ASTHPGETQY
TRBJ2-2 | TRBV12-5 | ASGLVPPGTLNTGELF
TRBJ2-5 | TRBV19 | ASSMAGSETQY
TRBJ1-2 | TRBV18 | ASSPPGRTANYGYT
TRBJ2-1 | TRBV7-8 | ASSFGPGLGYYNEQF
TRBJ1-2 | TRBV4-3 | ASSQDPPQGYT
TRBJ1-1 | TRBV27 | ASRGGNTEAF
TRBJ1-5 | TRBV27 | ASPAGYSNQPQH
TRBJ1-4 | TRBV29-1 | SGCGREGEKLF
TRBJ2-3 | TRBV7-9 | ASSLTGGGADTQY
TRBJ2-1 | TRBV30 | AFRRSGGHNEQF
TRBJ1-1 | TRBV7-9 | ASSSSTGVSHRTEAF
TRBJ1-1 | TRBV4-1 | ASSQGHGTNTEAF
TRBJ2-3 | TRBV13 | ASSPRPLTSGSSTDTQY
TRBJ2-1 | TRBV5-1 | ASRPLSLASNNEQF
TRBJ1-6 | TRBV6-1 | ASSERFGSPSSLH
TRBJ2-5 | TRBV5-1 | ASSLDREETQY
TRBJ2-3 | TRBV5-1 | ASSRDRGSTNTQY
TRBJ2-7 | TRBV30 | AWSRQGREQY
TRBJ2-2 | TRBV9 | ASSVENLGGELF
TRBJ2-3 | TRBV7-2 | ASSLVVSTDTQY
TRBJ2-3 | TRBV6-5 | ASSYGTSGGNTQY
TRBJ2-1 | TRBV11-2 | ASSLDFRFGNEQF
TRBJ2-1 | TRBV11-3 | ASSSSGTSGDGYNEQF
TRBJ1-5 | TRBV29-1 | SVRTQGVNQPQH
TRBJ2-5 | TRBV5-4 | ASSASIGQGQETQY
TRBJ1-4 | TRBV7-2 | ASSLGVRGSGEKLF
TRBJ2-1 | TRBV28 | ASSLGTAGEQF
TRBJ1-2 | TRBV10-3 | AISKLRDRDNYGYT
TRBJ1-6 | TRBV14 | ASSSSGGGPLH
TRBJ2-7 | TRBV9 | ASSPHRTSYEQY
TRBJ2-1 | TRBV2 | ASSRDRGPNEQF
TRBJ2-3 | TRBV2 | ASSELLAGGQDTQY
TRBJ2-3 | TRBV9 | ASSVYTSGNRDTQY
TRBJ2-3 | TRBV6-5 | ASSYSAGPTDTQY
TRBJ1-2 | TRBV5-1 | ASSLGPASYGYT
TRBJ2-7 | TRBV19 | ASSTDRQVSYEQY
TRBJ1-2 | TRBV6-6 | ASRLTGVDYGYT
TRBJ2-1 | TRBV13 | ASSLGWRLEQF
TRBJ1-3 | TRBV9 | ASSVGEVGSGNTIY
TRBJ2-7 | TRBV4-3 | ASSQDIASGRGEQY
TRBJ2-1 | TRBV5-1 | ASSSGLEQF